These 10 T cell receptor beta chains originate from one sample sequenced in a study of graft-versus-host responses after intestinal transplantation (dated by TCRdb to the early 2020s). Library method: the immunoSEQ multiplex PCR assay. TCRdb stores this immuneACCESS table with in-frame sequences only. Part of the clones is absent; in the studies checked, under half of the shortfall reflects unresolved V genes, and no reason is known for the rest. The sample table holds some 110,000 clones, of which about nine tenths were seen once. The ten top clones hold approximately 0.18% of the sample. Per the publication, the time point label means: cells obtained before transplantation from donor or recipient. For these TCRs, the target antigens are not known. The sequenced sample was unstimulated CD4+ T cells sorted from spleen or lymph node cells, obtained before intestinal transplant. The receptors come from a human donor who received an intestinal transplant.

The V and J genes are TRBV11-2 and TRBJ2-7; possibly TRBD1 for D (5 bases). V was trimmed by 3 bases and J by 1 base, leaving 10 bases between them. CDR1 and CDR2 from the germline V gene are SGHAT and FQNNGV. The CDR3 totals 14 residues. The CDR3 here is CASSLTVISYEQYF. The CDR3 DNA reads as TGTGCCAGCAGCTTGACAGTTATATCCTACGAGCAGTACTTC.

The rearrangement links TRBV15 to TRBJ2-1; tentatively, D is TRBD2 (5 bases). CDR1 is LNHNV, CDR2 YYDKDF, per germline (reference sequence). The CDR3 totals 16 residues. Trimming removed 1 base from V and 5 bases from J, with 15 bases in between. CDR3 DNA sequence: TGTGCCACCAGCAGAGCGGGTGGGAGTATCAACAATGAGCAGTTCTTC. Translation: CATSRAGGSINNEQFF.

The rearrangement joins TRBV6-1 to TRBJ1-5; no clear D. The germline V gene encodes CDR1 MNHNS and CDR2 SASEGT. Deletions cut 3 bases from V and 6 bases from J, with 12 bases between. CDR3 length: 14 residues. The CDR3 nucleotides are TGTGCCAGCAGTGAGAACAGTCGAATTCAGCCCCAGCATTTT. Translating gives CASSENSRIQPQHF.

The V call is TRBV6-6, the J call TRBJ1-5, with a weak D call TRBD1 (6 bases). The germline CDR1 and CDR2 sequences are MNHNY and SVGAGI (reference sequence). The CDR3 consists of 16 residues. V lost 2 bases, J lost 2 bases, and 13 bases lay in between. CDR3 nucleotide sequence: TGTGCCAGCAGTTACCTACTAAACAGGGGCAATCAGCCCCAGCATTTT. It specifies CASSYLLNRGNQPQHF.

V is TRBV28 and J is TRBJ2-1; tentatively, D is TRBD2 (6 bases). Germline CDR1 reads MDHEN; CDR2 reads SYDVKM. The CDR3 covers 13 residues. V lost 5 bases to trimming and J lost 7 bases, with 12 bases between them. DNA for the CDR3: TGTGCCAGCAGTCGGGACTCTAGGAATGAGCAGTTCTTC. Protein: CASSRDSRNEQFF.

CDR3 sequence: CASSSSGRALDTQYF. The CDR3 DNA reads as TGTGCCAGCAGCTCGAGCGGGAGGGCCCTAGATACGCAGTATTTT. The chain uses TRBV5-6 and TRBJ2-3; 10 positions match TRBD2. With 3 bases clipped from V and 5 bases from J, the junction kept 6 bases outside the gene matches. This CDR3 has 15 residues. Per germline, CDR1 SGHDT and CDR2 YYEEEE.

To note about this clone: The sample has other DNA sequences that encode this CDR3 too. The chain combines TRBV18 with TRBJ1-1, with D perhaps matching TRBD1 (6 bases). This CDR3 spans 13 amino acids. Germline V gives CDR1 KGHSH, CDR2 LQKENI. The germline V and J ends were trimmed by 1 base and 11 bases, with 14 bases remaining between them. CDR3 residues: CASSPQAGVRAFF. Here the CDR3 DNA reads TGTGCCAGCTCACCACAGGCAGGGGTGAGGGCTTTCTTT.

The chain has TRBV6-6 and TRBJ2-1; 8 bases line up with TRBD1. The CDR3 runs 14 residues. Trimming cost V 7 bases and J 7 bases; bases outside gene matches: 9. Per germline, CDR1 MNHNY and CDR2 SVGAGI (reference sequence). The CDR3 coding sequence is TGTGCCAGCACGGGGACAGGCTTTTTTAATGAGCAGTTCTTC. Residues: CASTGTGFFNEQFF.

The V and J genes are TRBV5-8 and TRBJ2-7, with D maybe TRBD1 (6 bases). CDR1 and CDR2 (germline): SGHTS, YDEGEE. CDR3 size: 13 residues. Trimming left V 2 bases short and J 7 bases short, with 13 bases between. Here the CDR3 DNA reads TGTGCCAGCAGCTTCCTGACAGGAGGTGAGCAGTACTTC. Amino acids: CASSFLTGGEQYF.

The genes are TRBV6-1 and TRBJ1-4; TRBD1 matches at 10 bases. CDR1 and CDR2 (germline): MNHNS, SASEGT. The V segment lost 4 bases and the J segment 3 bases; nucleotides outside the gene matches: 8. This CDR3 is 17 amino acids long. The CDR3: CASSVGDRGFSNEKLFF. As DNA, the CDR3 is TGTGCCAGCAGTGTCGGGGACAGGGGCTTTTCTAATGAAAAACTGTTTTTT.